This T cell receptor (beta chain) was recorded in a study of shared clonotypes between healthy human individuals. General study points: Naive subsets generally had larger estimated richness than memory subsets. Apart from blood, nothing was sampled; tissue repertoires likely differ.

From germline, CDR1 is GTSNPN and CDR2 SVGIG (reference sequence). The CDR3 is 16 residues long. The germline V and J ends were trimmed by 1 base and 0 bases, with 13 bases remaining between them. The naive CD8 subset, CD45RO-negative cells positively selected for CCR7, excluded terminally differentiated effector memory CD45RA+ cells. Donors, healthy HIV-negative adults, lacked recent acute infections or vaccinations. In the original processing: There were no quality scores in the junction-only immunoSEQ sequences, so filtering differed. Using immunoSEQ multiplex PCR, the repertoire was profiled, and TCRdb retains in-frame clones only, with some absent. Clonal size and the V and J genes are those of that table, whereas D and trimming came from the DNA. The table has roughly 2,000,000 clones, less than 95% seen once. As concerns this clone: The antigen is not known.

The receptor's source is a man aged 18 to 30 in good health. The chain has TRBV30 and TRBJ2-1; D remains unclear. Sequencing was performed on naive CD8+ T cells sorted from blood. The CDR3 region is CAWSGIAESSYNEQFF. CDR3 bases: TGTGCCTGGAGTGGTATTGCGGAGAGCTCCTACAATGAGCAGTTCTTC.